This T cell receptor beta chain was found in a study of persistence of HIV-infected CD4 T cells (dated by TCRdb to 2018 to 2021). With respect to the entire study: The median time the participants had spent on suppressive ART was 8 years. Apart from a couple of participants who underwent leukapheresis at a single time point, peripheral blood samples of up to about 180 mL were collected from participants at multiple time points. The study isolated CMV- and HIV-1 Gag-responding CD4+ T cells from ART-treated individuals to examine antigen-driven clonal expansion of HIV-1-infected cells. Proviral sequencing was used to assess clonality among infected cells, whereas TCRbeta sequencing gauged the clonality of all cells within each sorted population. Cross-participant TCR cluster analysis included 8 or 9 participants for CMV and six or seven participants for Gag.

Broad study findings and their caveats: Few individuals were included in the study, and only a limited range of antigens was tested. Bulk TCR analyses could not be restricted to the rare CMV-responding cells that actually carried HIV-1 proviruses. Within the same sorted populations, TCR oligoclonality correlated with proviral oligoclonality. Degenerate expanded CDR3beta sequences were enriched in antigen-responding cells, suggesting convergent selection of CD4+ responses to CMV and Gag. Significantly lower TCRbeta richness was observed in CMV- and Gag-responding cells than in anti-CD3/anti-CD28-responding cells, and higher oligoclonality was observed in CMV-responding cells than in CD3/CD28-stimulated and Gag-responding cells.

In the case of this clone: Its antigen remains undetermined. One base away there is no much larger clone; base qualities are not given.

The immunoSEQ hsTCRB assay version 4 in survey mode was used to sequence TCRbeta repertoires from genomic DNA. Genomic DNA was diluted to about 10 ng/uL, using up to about 1 ug per sample for TCRbeta sequencing. The published analysis was carried out like this. Analysis of the TCRbeta data was done in ImmunoSeq Analyzer 3.0, and diversity was computed on productive nucleotide rearrangements. Lower-bound TCR diversity was estimated with the improved Chao index, and clonality with the Gini coefficient using the Immunarch R package. Nucleotide rearrangements that differed but encoded the same CDR3beta amino acid sequence were counted as separate clonotypes. Differential abundance analysis found TCRbeta sequences that were significantly enriched in antigen-responding cells compared with anti-CD3/anti-CD28-activated cells. GLIPH2 clustered TCRs by predicted peptide-MHC specificity, both within individual participants and across merged participant data sets. The table comes from immuneACCESS by way of TCRdb, which keeps in-frame sequences with V and J called. Part of the clones is missing from these tables; in studies checked, under half for an unresolved V gene and the rest for unknown reasons. V, J and clone size derive from that table, while D and trimming were established from the DNA sequence. In all, the sample holds almost 20,000 clones, and 75% to 85% of those were seen once. The ten largest clones represent 6.8% of the sample.

According to the study, the label for this sample's treatment or condition signals: suppressive antiretroviral therapy. Lysates of CMV-infected fibroblasts were used at 8 to 10 ug/mL for cell stimulation. Sorting of responding CD4+ T cells was based on upregulation of both CD40 ligand and CD69. Participants were HIV-1-infected adults who started suppressive ART during chronic infection. Participants had undetectable plasma HIV-1 RNA below 50 copies/mL for at least 4 years. To be included, a participant needed positive CMV serology and a CD4+ T cell count above 400 cells/uL. Before stimulation, PBMCs were isolated using density centrifugation and depleted of CD8+ T cells. For 18 hours, CD8-depleted PBMCs were stimulated with anti-CD28/CD49d costimulation, a CD40-blocking antibody, and enfuvirtide, which was added to prevent new infections. Cells were sorted on a Beckman Coulter MoFlo Legacy or XDP sorter, with propidium iodide excluding dead cells. For samples with more than one million cells, genomic DNA was extracted with the QIAamp DNA Mini Kit, and for all other samples the Quick-DNA Microprep Kit was used.

V and J are truncated by 4 bases and 3 bases respectively, leaving an intervening sequence of 9 bases. The CDR3 measures 13 amino acids from cysteine to phenylalanine. The CDR3 DNA has 39 bases and is translated from base 1. Reading the germline V gene gives CDR1 SGHDN and CDR2 FVKESK. The chain is made from TRBV14 and TRBJ1-1; the D gene is unclear. The sequence came from an adult man with HIV who was CMV-seropositive. The sample in question was CD4+ T cells sorted from PBMCs after approximately 19-hour stimulation, obtained from a patient who received antiretroviral therapy. Per the publication, the cell subset or site label means: CD40L+CD69+ CD4 T cells responding to CMV lysate. The nucleotides read TGTGCCAGCAGCCGAGAAGGGTACACTGAAGCTTTCTTT. It translates to CASSREGYTEAFF.